The entry below gives a single T cell receptor beta chain sequence along with its context. The repertoire was sequenced with immunoSEQ multiplex PCR; TCRdb's copy has only in-frame clones and lacks some. Of over 100,000 clones listed, about 91% are singletons. CDR1 and CDR2 from the germline V gene are SGHRS and YFSETQ. V was pared by 1 base and J by 8 bases, with 13 bases between. This CDR3 is 14 amino acids long. These data belong to a study of control samples from healthy donors and cancer patients. The receptor was derived from a man aged 40-55 years in good health. The chain combines TRBV5-1 with TRBJ1-5; tentatively, D is TRBD1 (6 bases). Input material: blood. The CDR3, as DNA: TGCGCCAGCAGCTTGAGGGACATGGGTGAGCCCCAGCATTTT. It encodes CASSLRDMGEPQHF.